The 7 T cell receptor beta chains in this list originate from one sample, sequenced in a study of blood T cell repertoires in COVID-19 (dated by TCRdb to 2018 to 2020). The library came from the immunoSEQ multiplex PCR assay. Not all clones reach the TCRdb copy of this immuneACCESS table, which keeps in-frame sequences only. Checked studies attribute under half of the gap to unresolved V genes and leave the rest unexplained. This sample comprises 30,000 or so clones, 88% of them detected only once. The ten largest make up 5.9% of the sample. The sequenced sample consisted of peripheral blood. The receptors shown here come from a human donor in a cohort sampled during active COVID-19.

The chain uses TRBV6-1 and TRBJ2-1, with TRBD2 matching 8 bases. Trimming took 2 bases from V and 8 from J; bases not matched to a gene: 14. Germline assignment: CDR1 MNHNS and CDR2 SASEGT. The CDR3 length is 17 residues. CDR3 amino acids: CASSETTGRGGRDEQFF. CDR3 coding DNA: TGTGCCAGCAGTGAAACTACGGGTCGGGGGGGTAGGGATGAGCAGTTCTTC.

V usage is TRBV5-8 and J usage is TRBJ2-3; unclear D gene. CDR3 length equals 13 residues. From germline, CDR1 is SGHTS and CDR2 YDEGEE. The germline V and J ends were trimmed by 3 bases and 3 bases, with 8 bases remaining between them. The CDR3 DNA reads as TGTGCCAGCAGCTCCCGGCGGACAGATACGCAGTATTTT. It encodes CASSSRRTDTQYF.

This clone appeared once. The rearrangement joins TRBV7-8 to TRBJ2-5; TRBD1 matches at 10 bases. Looked up from germline, CDR1 is SGHVS and CDR2 is FQNEAQ. Unmatched junction bases numbered 1, after V lost 5 bases and J lost 1 base. The length of the CDR3 is 14 residues. The CDR3 loop is CASSRDRGQETQYF. CDR3 bases: TGTGCCAGCAGCAGGGACAGGGGCCAAGAGACCCAGTACTTC.

This chain uses TRBV9 with TRBJ1-5, with 12 bases lining up with TRBD1. CDR3 length equals 15 residues. With V trimmed by 2 bases and J by 7 bases, 4 bases remained unmatched. Germline V gives CDR1 SGDLS, CDR2 YYNGEE. CDR3 loop: CASSVGTGGGQPQHF. CDR3 nucleotides: TGTGCCAGCAGCGTCGGGACAGGGGGCGGACAGCCCCAGCATTTT.

The table lists this clone with a count of one. The CDR3 bases are TGTGCCAGCAGTCGAGGGCGGAGGGGGCGGGAAGAGACCCAGTACTTC. Protein sequence: CASSRGRRGREETQYF. This rearrangement joins TRBV6-6 to TRBJ2-5; a weak D match, TRBD1 (7 bases). This CDR3 has 16 amino acids. Trimming took off 5 bases at V and 3 bases at J, with 19 bases between the two ends. Looked up from germline, CDR1 is MNHNY and CDR2 is SVGAGI (reference sequence).

J is TRBJ2-7 and V is TRBV5-6, with a weak D call TRBD2 (6 bases). CDR3 size: 15 residues. Trimming cost V 7 bases and J 6 bases, with 23 bases left between them. Germline values: CDR1 SGHDT, CDR2 YYEEEE. CDR3 nucleotides: TGTGCCAGCGGGAGGTGGGCAGCCGAACGGTCCGAGCAGTACTTC. Translated, it gives CASGRWAAERSEQYF.

The V and J genes are TRBV5-1 and TRBJ2-7, with D possibly matching TRBD1 (7 bases). Trimming removed 4 bases from V and 6 bases from J, with 23 bases in between. The CDR3 runs to 16 residues. The germline V gene has CDR1 SGHRS and CDR2 YFSETQ. The CDR3 here is CASSPEADRTTSEQYF. The CDR3, as DNA: TGCGCCAGCAGCCCCGAGGCGGACAGGACTACCTCCGAGCAGTACTTC.